Given below is one T cell receptor (beta chain) in context. As yet, its antigen is unknown. The sample belongs to a study of cytomegalovirus exposure and HLA in healthy donors. General study findings and limits: Cytomegalovirus association was listed for 164 TCR beta chains. Reports credit the classifier with highly specific, highly sensitive diagnosis of cytomegalovirus status. In vitro work confirmed that three CMV-associated chains recognize CMV antigens.

Donors came from a validation cohort of 95 to 150 subjects, distinct from the first 666-subject cohort. TCRdb keeps only in-frame clones here, not all; method: immunoSEQ multiplex PCR. Of some 350,000 clones detected, approximately 90% appear once; the ten largest clones hold over 1%. The clonotype comes from a woman between 25 and 40 years old in good health and CMV-seropositive. Sequenced input: PBMCs.

The CDR3 here is CAISGGVFTEAFF. CDR3 in DNA: TGTGCCATCAGTGGGGGGGTTTTCACTGAAGCTTTCTTT. V is TRBV10-3 and J is TRBJ1-1, with a weak D call TRBD1 (5 bases). This CDR3 comprises 13 residues. Looked up from germline, CDR1 is ENHRY and CDR2 is SYGVKD. V lost 4 bases and J lost 4, with 10 bases in between.